One and the same sample provided the 32 T cell receptor beta chains below, sequenced in a study of T cells in Graves' hyperthyroidism and ophthalmopathy. From RNA transcripts, TCR beta CDR3 regions were amplified. First-round RT-PCR of the TCR CDR3 relied on the HTBI primer set. TCRdb passed the multiplex PCR reads through MiXCR, listing each CDR3 protein once. The repertoire holds about 610,000 distinct CDR3 sequences, with around 46% as singletons. Sequencing was done on a sample of peripheral blood or thyroid tissue (not recorded which). These TCRs come from a woman between 18 and 30 years old with Graves' hyperthyroidism.

This clonotype was counted only a few times. The V call is TRBV7-9, the J call TRBJ2-1, with TRBD1 matching 9 bases. J lost 7 bases, V lost 5 bases, and 9 bases had no gene match. This CDR3 comprises 15 residues. CDR1 SEHNR and CDR2 FQNEAQ come from the germline V gene (reference sequence). As DNA, the CDR3 is TGTGCCAGCAGCCCCAAGACAGGGGGATTTAATGAGCAGTTCTTC. This sequence encodes CASSPKTGGFNEQFF.

This clonotype appeared many times. The chain recombines TRBV5-8 with TRBJ1-2; a possible D gene is TRBD1 (6 bases). Trimming removed 4 bases from V and 5 bases from J, with 18 bases in between. Germline V gene data show CDR1 as SGHTS and CDR2 as YDEGEE. The CDR3 is 15 residues long. The CDR3 protein is CASSGGTSPEYGYTF. In nucleotides, the CDR3 is TGTGCCAGCAGCGGCGGGACATCTCCGGAGTATGGCTACACCTTC.

V usage is TRBV7-6 and J usage is TRBJ2-5; 9 bases match TRBD1. Germline CDR1 reads SGHVS; CDR2 reads FNYEAQ. After removal of 4 bases from V and 5 bases from J, the junction contained 11 bases not matched to a gene. This CDR3 has 16 residues. The DNA for the CDR3 is TGTGCCAGCAGCTCGTCCCGGGACAGGGTTGCGGAGACCCAGTACTTC. This translates into CASSSSRDRVAETQYF.

Ten or more counts support this clonotype. The V call is TRBV19, the J call TRBJ1-1, with 7 bases that match TRBD1. The V segment lost 4 bases and the J segment 0 bases; nucleotides outside the gene matches: 5. This CDR3 region has 15 residues. Germline V gene lookup returns CDR1 LNHDA and CDR2 SQIVND (reference sequence). The CDR3 coding sequence is TGTGCCAGTAGTACCACAGGGGTCCTGAACACTGAAGCTTTCTTT. Protein: CASSTTGVLNTEAFF.

V and J are TRBV5-1 and TRBJ1-4; the D gene is possibly TRBD1 (6 bases). The CDR3 has 15 amino acids. Per germline, CDR1 SGHRS and CDR2 YFSETQ. Trimming took 5 bases from V and 0 from J, leaving 11 bases between them. CDR3 in DNA: TGCGCCAGCAGAGTGAGGACAGCAACTAATGAAAAACTGTTTTTT. This codes for CASRVRTATNEKLFF. Complete variable domain (other parts from reference TRBV5-1 and TRBJ1-4): KAGVTQTPRYLIKTRGQQVTLSCSPISGHRSVSWYQQTPGQGLQFLFEYFSETQRNKGNFPGRFSGRQFSNSRSEMNVSTLELGDSALYLCASRVRTATNEKLFFGSGTQLSVL.

The chain recombines TRBV5-1 with TRBJ1-5, with 7 bases that match TRBD1. V trimming: 4 bases; J trimming: 3 bases; junction bases outside the gene matches: 4. From germline, CDR1 is SGHRS and CDR2 YFSETQ. This CDR3 spans 14 amino acids. The CDR3 loop reads CASSTGQTNQPQHF. CDR3 DNA: TGCGCCAGCAGCACGGGACAGACCAATCAGCCCCAGCATTTT.

This clonotype showed up many times. The V gene is TRBV7-2, the J gene TRBJ2-5; 13 bases map to TRBD2. From germline, CDR1 is SGHTA and CDR2 FQGNSA. Trimming cost V 6 bases and J 7 bases; bases outside gene matches: 8. The CDR3 consists of 15 residues. CDR3 bases: TGTGCCAGCAGTCTAGGGACTAGCGGGACGGGGACCCAGTACTTC. Its translation: CASSLGTSGTGTQYF.

The chain employs TRBV29-1 and TRBJ1-2; D perhaps matches TRBD1 (5 bases). Germline CDR1 and CDR2: SQVTM and ANQGSEA. With 8 bases removed from V and 3 bases from J, the gap between germline ends came to 13 bases. The CDR3 is 12 amino acids. DNA of the CDR3: TGCAGCAGTACGAGGGGATACTATGGCTACACCTTC. Translated: CSSTRGYYGYTF. The full variable domain, with the rest looked up from reference TRBV29-1 and TRBJ1-2, is SAVISQKPSRDICQRGTSLTIQCQVDSQVTMMFWYRQQPGQSLTLIATANQGSEATYESGFVIDKFPISRPNLTFSTLTVSNMSPEDSSIYLCSSTRGYYGYTFGSGTRLTVV.

Remarks on this clonotype: A much larger clone is a single base away; this may be a read error. CDR3 loop: CASSIGIGRGNQPQHF. The CDR3 DNA sequence: TGTGCCAGTAGTATCGGAATCGGCAGAGGCAATCAGCCCCAGCATTTT. The chain links TRBV19 to TRBJ1-5; the D is unclear. This CDR3 comprises 16 residues. Per germline, CDR1 LNHDA and CDR2 SQIVND (reference sequence). Trimming removed 3 bases at V and 2 bases at J, with 14 bases between.

This clonotype was counted at least ten times. The chain joins TRBV6-1 to TRBJ1-2; D unclear. The length of the CDR3 is 15 residues. Trimming removed 6 bases from V and 0 bases from J, with 14 bases in between. Germline CDR1 MNHNS, CDR2 SASEGT. For the CDR3, the DNA is TGTGCCAGCAGACCCTGGGCACAAGCTAACTATGGCTACACCTTC. It encodes CASRPWAQANYGYTF.

The chain combines TRBV29-1 with TRBJ2-7; unclear D gene. V was cut by 2 bases and J by 7 bases, with 15 bases left in between. The CDR3 loop spans 13 amino acids. The V gene's germline CDR1 is SQVTM and CDR2 ANQGSEA. The CDR3 spells CSVELSAYNEQYF. The DNA of the CDR3 is TGCAGCGTTGAATTATCAGCCTACAATGAGCAGTACTTC.

This clonotype has a single count. V and J are TRBV7-4 and TRBJ1-1; TRBD1 matches 10 bases. V was clipped by 4 bases and J by 8 bases; unmatched bases: 7. The germline CDR1 and CDR2 sequences are SGHVT and SQSDAQ. This CDR3 has 14 residues. CDR3: CASSSRDRGAEAFF. In DNA form, the CDR3 reads TGTGCCAGCAGCTCCCGGGACAGGGGCGCGGAAGCTTTCTTT.

This clonotype came up once. A much more abundant neighbour one base away suggests this may be a read error. This chain uses TRBV5-4 with TRBJ2-2; 11 bases align to TRBD2. The CDR3 is 15 amino acids. Germline V lookup: CDR1 SGHNT, CDR2 YYREEE (reference sequence). This CDR3 reads CASSPGLADTRELFF. Written as DNA, the CDR3 is TGTGCCAGCAGCCCGGGACTAGCGGACACCAGGGAGCTGTTTTTT.

This chain links TRBV4-2 with TRBJ1-2; 9 positions agree with TRBD1. The CDR3 is 18 residues long. After removal of 3 bases from V and 5 bases from J, the junction contained 16 bases not matched to a gene. The germline gives CDR1 LGHNA, CDR2 YNFKEQ. CDR3 sequence reads: CASSQDRGEVRPFYGYTF. CDR3 DNA: TGTGCCAGCAGCCAGGACAGGGGAGAGGTCCGACCGTTTTATGGCTACACCTTC.

This chain connects TRBV29-1 to TRBJ1-2; D call uncertain. The CDR3 has 11 amino acids. Per the germline V gene, CDR1 is SQVTM and CDR2 is ANQGSEA. The V and J ends lost 7 bases and 6 bases respectively, with 12 bases between them. CDR3 loop: CSDRGGHGYTF. The DNA for the CDR3 is TGCAGCGATCGTGGTGGGCATGGCTACACCTTC.

This clonotype was detected many times. The chain is built from TRBV7-2 and TRBJ1-5; D is uncertain. Between the trimmed V and J ends, which lost 1 base and 7 bases, there was a span of 14 bases. The CDR3 is 15 residues long. CDR1 SGHTA and CDR2 FQGNSA come from the germline V gene. The CDR3 reads CASSLEARERQPQHF. The CDR3 DNA reads TGTGCCAGCAGCTTAGAGGCTCGGGAGAGGCAGCCCCAGCATTTT.

This clonotype showed up many times. J is TRBJ2-5 and V is TRBV4-2; the match to TRBD2 covers 13 bases. V was pared by 5 bases and J by 2 bases, with 5 bases of the junction left unmatched. The CDR3 is 16 amino acids. Germline CDR1 and CDR2: LGHNA and YNFKEQ. Here the CDR3 reads CASSRLAGGQQETQYF. CDR3 coding DNA: TGTGCCAGCAGCAGACTAGCGGGAGGCCAGCAAGAGACCCAGTACTTC.

This clonotype was counted many times. The chain links TRBV9 to TRBJ1-1; unclear D gene. The length of the CDR3 is 14 residues. V lost 0 bases and J 1 base, leaving 7 bases between the germline ends. The germline CDR1 and CDR2 sequences are SGDLS and YYNGEE. The CDR3 DNA is TGTGCCAGCAGCGTAGCTATCGGGAACACTGAAGCTTTCTTT. Protein sequence: CASSVAIGNTEAFF.

This rearrangement joins TRBV4-3 to TRBJ2-7; D remains unclear. The CDR3 runs to 16 residues. V lost 0 bases, J lost 0 bases, and 12 bases lay in between. Germline assignment: CDR1 LGHNA and CDR2 YSLEER. CDR3 amino acids: CASSQDWLLSSYEQYF. CDR3 DNA: TGCGCCAGCAGCCAAGATTGGCTACTCAGCTCCTACGAGCAGTACTTC.

The genes are TRBV7-6 and TRBJ2-7, with TRBD2 identical over 7 bases. CDR1 is SGHVS and CDR2 is FNYEAQ in the germline V gene. CDR3 length: 9 residues. In nucleotides, the CDR3 is TGTGCCAGCAGCTTAAGAGCGGGGGTC. Its translation is CASSLRAGV.

The chain combines TRBV24-1 with TRBJ2-2; TRBD2 matches 14 bases. The CDR3 runs 19 residues. Germline V gene data show CDR1 as KGHDR and CDR2 as SFDVKD. Unmatched junction bases numbered 9, after V lost 0 bases and J lost 7 bases. The CDR3 DNA reads as TGTGCCACCAGTGATTTGCCTAGGGGACTAGCGGGAGATGGCGGGGAGCTGTTTTTT. Translating gives CATSDLPRGLAGDGGELFF.

The rearrangement links TRBV29-1 to TRBJ1-2; no firm D call. Trimming took 4 bases from V and 12 from J, leaving 21 bases between them. Germline V gene data show CDR1 as SQVTM and CDR2 as ANQGSEA. The CDR3 runs 13 residues. This CDR3 is CSVVNPGLEGDTF. The CDR3 coding sequence is TGCAGCGTTGTAAACCCAGGATTGGAGGGCGACACCTTC.

V and J are TRBV20-1 and TRBJ2-7; 7 bases map to TRBD2. The CDR3 sequence is 15 residues long. In germline, CDR1 is DFQATT, CDR2 SNEGSKA (reference sequence). J gave up 3 bases and V 1 base, and 9 bases lay outside the gene matches. The CDR3 DNA is TGCAGTGCTAGAGGCGAAACTAGCGCGTTCTACGAGCAGTACTTC. Translated, it gives CSARGETSAFYEQYF.

The chain employs TRBV5-4 and TRBJ2-5; D might be TRBD2 (6 bases). Germline values: CDR1 SGHNT, CDR2 YYREEE (reference sequence). V lost 3 bases and J lost 2, with 14 bases in between. The CDR3 runs 15 residues. CDR3 nucleotides: TGTGCCAGCAGCTACCCGGGAGCCTCTCAAGAGACCCAGTACTTC. Its protein is CASSYPGASQETQYF.

V gene TRBV12-3 or TRBV12-4 combines with J gene TRBJ2-3, with 9 bases that match TRBD2. The CDR3 covers 13 residues. J was trimmed by 6 bases and V by 5 bases; bases with no gene match: 3. The CDR3 DNA follows: TGTGCCAGCAGTGCTAGCGGGACTGATACGCAGTATTTT. This encodes CASSASGTDTQYF.

Note on this clonotype: The CDR3 ends on some other residue instead of the conserved phenylalanine or tryptophan, so this is likely a read error. The DNA is left out, because the CDR3 cannot be placed on it with certainty; the CDR3 is given as TCRdb lists it. This rearrangement joins TRBV29-1 to TRBJ1-4; the listed D gene, TRBD1, was not tested against the DNA. The CDR3 is made up of 10 amino acids, end residues included. From germline, CDR1 is SQVTM and CDR2 ANQGSEA. CDR3 region: CSVLSRDSSS.

V usage is TRBV30 and J usage is TRBJ2-2, with D uncertain. This CDR3 region has 11 residues. Germline V lookup: CDR1 GTSNPN, CDR2 SVGIG (reference sequence). V lost 0 bases and J 9 bases, leaving 5 bases between the germline ends. In nucleotides, the CDR3 is TGTGCCTGGAGTGTGAGAAGGGAGCTGTTTTTT. Amino acids: CAWSVRRELFF. Full variable domain (rest looked up from reference TRBV30 and TRBJ2-2): SQTIHQWPATLVQPVGSPLSLECTVEGTSNPNLYWYRQAAGRGLQLLFYSVGIGQISSEVPQNLSASRPQDRQFILSSKKLLLSDSGFYLCAWSVRRELFFGEGSRLTVL.

This chain uses TRBV7-2 with TRBJ2-7, with D perhaps matching TRBD2 (6 bases). The length of the CDR3 is 13 residues. The germline gives CDR1 SGHTA, CDR2 FQGNSA. The CDR3 sequence is CARGTLFPYEQYF. The DNA of the CDR3 is TGTGCTCGCGGGACGTTGTTTCCCTACGAGCAGTACTTC. Complete variable domain (other parts from reference TRBV7-2 and TRBJ2-7): GAGVSQSPSNKVTEKGKDVELRCDPISGHTALYWYRQSLGQGLEFLIYFQGNSAPDKSGLPSDRFSAERTGGSVSTLTIQRTQQEDSAVYLCARGTLFPYEQYFGPGTRLTVT.

V and J are TRBV24-1 and TRBJ2-1, with D unclear. Trimming pared 0 bases from V and 5 bases from J, leaving 10 bases between. Germline CDR1 KGHDR, CDR2 SFDVKD. CDR3 size: 15 residues. CDR3 DNA: TGTGCCACCAGTGATTTGGGGCAGTTCAACAATGAGCAGTTCTTC. Its protein product is CATSDLGQFNNEQFF.

This clonotype was detected ten times or more. The chain is built from TRBV5-8 and TRBJ2-2, with TRBD1 identical over 7 bases. The CDR3 spans 16 residues. Germline CDR1 is SGHTS and CDR2 is YDEGEE. Trimming cost V 4 bases and J 4 bases; bases outside gene matches: 10. CDR3 nucleotides: TGTGCCAGCAGCCCCGGGACAGATAGAGCCACCGGGGAGCTGTTTTTT. Protein product: CASSPGTDRATGELFF.

The sample holds many counts of this clonotype. The rearrangement joins TRBV5-1 to TRBJ2-5; TRBD2 matches at 10 bases. J gave up 0 bases and V 1 base, and 6 bases lay outside the gene matches. The CDR3 consists of 17 residues. Germline V gene lookup returns CDR1 SGHRS and CDR2 YFSETQ. DNA of the CDR3: TGCGCCAGCAGCTTGAGTGTACTAGCGGGAAACCAAGAGACCCAGTACTTC. The encoded protein is CASSLSVLAGNQETQYF. Combining the CDR3 with reference TRBV5-1 and TRBJ2-5 gives the whole variable domain KAGVTQTPRYLIKTRGQQVTLSCSPISGHRSVSWYQQTPGQGLQFLFEYFSETQRNKGNFPGRFSGRQFSNSRSEMNVSTLELGDSALYLCASSLSVLAGNQETQYFGPGTRLLVL.

The rearrangement links TRBV20-1 to TRBJ2-5, with 8 bases aligning to TRBD1. V dropped 6 bases and J dropped 2; count of bases not matched to a gene: 8. The germline V gene encodes CDR1 DFQATT and CDR2 SNEGSKA (reference sequence). The CDR3 is made up of 14 amino acids. The CDR3 region is CSASLRTGQETQYF. CDR3 in DNA: TGCAGTGCATCATTGAGGACAGGGCAAGAGACCCAGTACTTC.